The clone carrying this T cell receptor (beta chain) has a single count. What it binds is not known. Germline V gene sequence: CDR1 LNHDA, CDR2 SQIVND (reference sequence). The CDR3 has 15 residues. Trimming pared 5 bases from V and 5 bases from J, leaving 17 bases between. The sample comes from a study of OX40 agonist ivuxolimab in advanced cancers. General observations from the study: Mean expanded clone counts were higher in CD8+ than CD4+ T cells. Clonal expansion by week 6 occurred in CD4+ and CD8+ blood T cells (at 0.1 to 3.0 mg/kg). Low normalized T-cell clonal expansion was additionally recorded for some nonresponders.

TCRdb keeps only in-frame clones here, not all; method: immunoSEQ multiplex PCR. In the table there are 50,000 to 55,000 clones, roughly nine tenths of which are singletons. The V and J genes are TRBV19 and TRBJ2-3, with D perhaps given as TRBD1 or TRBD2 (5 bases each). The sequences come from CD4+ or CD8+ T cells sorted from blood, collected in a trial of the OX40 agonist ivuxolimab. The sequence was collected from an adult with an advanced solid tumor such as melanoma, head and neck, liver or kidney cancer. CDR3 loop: CASSPDRDLGDTQYF. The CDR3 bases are TGTGCCAGTAGTCCCGACCGGGACCTGGGAGATACGCAGTATTTT.